These 5 T cell receptor beta chains originate from one sample sequenced in a study of sequential checkpoint blockade in melanoma. Libraries were prepared by immunoSEQ multiplex PCR; TCRdb keeps only in-frame clonotypes and omits some of them. The sample has roughly 1,500 clones; roughly a quarter are singletons. This sample's treatment: randomized to nivolumab then ipilimumab (arm A) or the reverse (arm B). The source material was tumor tissue (inferred from file names), sampled from a patient given nivolumab and ipilimumab in sequence. The receptors were sampled from a human donor with melanoma.

By proportion, this clone is medium-sized. This rearrangement joins TRBV11-3 to TRBJ2-5; D is perhaps TRBD2 (6 bases). Trimming took 5 bases from V and 4 from J, leaving 17 bases between them. CDR1 is SGHNT, CDR2 YENEEA, per germline. The CDR3 is 15 residues long. This CDR3 is CASSQSPDYSETQYF. CDR3 coding DNA: TGTGCCAGCAGCCAAAGTCCGGACTATTCAGAGACCCAGTACTTC.

By proportion, this clone is medium-sized. The chain employs TRBV7-7 and TRBJ2-1, with 11 positions matching TRBD2. CDR1 is SSHAT, CDR2 FNYEAQ, per germline (reference sequence). Losses at the gene ends were 6 bases for V and 1 base for J; bases not matched to a gene: 5. The CDR3 is 16 amino acids. The CDR3 nucleotides read TGTGCCAGCAGTTTCACTAGCGGGAGATCCTACAATGAGCAGTTCTTC. Its translation: CASSFTSGRSYNEQFF.

This rearrangement joins TRBV19 to TRBJ2-3; D uncertain. This CDR3 has 12 amino acids. Germline V CDR1 and CDR2: LNHDA, SQIVND (reference sequence). Trimming took 7 bases from V and 5 from J, leaving 10 bases between them. The CDR3 nucleotides are TGTGCCAGTATCCTTTTGGGAGATACGCAGTATTTT. Protein product: CASILLGDTQYF.

This clone is deemed medium-sized. This chain connects TRBV9 to TRBJ1-2, with 8 bases that match TRBD1. J lost 6 bases, V lost 0 bases, and 10 bases had no gene match. This CDR3 region has 16 residues. Germline V gene sequence: CDR1 SGDLS, CDR2 YYNGEE. The CDR3 region has the DNA TGTGCCAGCAGCGTAGTAGGGCGGACAGGGAATAATGGCTACACCTTC. Its translation: CASSVVGRTGNNGYTF.

By sample share, this clone is medium-sized. The V call is TRBV11-3, the J call TRBJ2-7; D not certain. The CDR3 extends over 14 amino acids. Trimming took 5 bases from V and 1 from J, leaving 12 bases between them. CDR1 and CDR2 from the germline V gene are SGHNT and YENEEA. The CDR3 sequence: CASSQGDGSYEQYF. The CDR3 DNA reads as TGTGCCAGCAGCCAAGGTGACGGGTCCTACGAGCAGTACTTC.